These 31 T cell receptor beta chains originate from one sample sequenced in a study of cytomegalovirus exposure and HLA in healthy donors (dated by TCRdb to the late 2010s). The library was produced with the immunoSEQ multiplex PCR assay. For the multiplex PCR, a mixture combining 60 forward primers for TCR Vbeta segments and 13 reverse primers for TCR Jbeta segments was used. In its TCRdb copy, this immuneACCESS table keeps in-frame sequences only and misses some clones. Where compared with another copy, unresolved V genes explain less than half of these, and the others have no known cause. This sample has 100,000 to 120,000 clones in its table, and approximately 83% of those were observed once. The ten largest account for about 1.7% of the sample. The sample was PBMCs. The receptors shown here come from a man aged 35-49 years in good health and CMV-seronegative.

This clone was counted only a few times. This sequence joins TRBV5-1 and TRBJ2-3, with unresolved D. The CDR3 length is 13 residues. V gave up 3 bases and J gave up 5 bases, with 10 bases separating them. CDR1 is SGHRS, CDR2 YFSETQ, per germline. CDR3 in DNA: TGCGCCAGCAGCTCCGGTCCTAGAGATACGCAGTATTTT. Its translation: CASSSGPRDTQYF.

The CDR3: CASSSPAGEQYF. In DNA form, the CDR3 reads TGTGCCAGCAGCTCTCCGGCGGGGGAGCAGTACTTC. This chain joins TRBV5-4 and TRBJ2-7; the D gene is possibly TRBD2 (6 bases). The CDR3 extends over 12 amino acids. The ends were cut back, 3 bases at V and 7 bases at J, with 11 bases in the middle. CDR1 and CDR2 from the germline V gene are SGHNT and YYREEE (reference sequence).

The chain links TRBV7-8 to TRBJ2-2; 7 bases match TRBD1. V shed 5 bases, J shed 5 bases, and the junction held 8 bases outside the gene matches. The CDR3 has 15 amino acids. The germline gives CDR1 SGHVS, CDR2 FQNEAQ. This CDR3 is CASSPNRGPTGELFF. CDR3 coding DNA: TGTGCCAGCAGCCCTAATAGGGGGCCTACCGGGGAGCTGTTTTTT. Variable domain in full (rest from reference TRBV7-8 and TRBJ2-2): GAGVSQSPRYKVAKRGQDVALRCDPISGHVSLFWYQQALGQGPEFLTYFQNEAQLDKSGLPSDRFFAERPEGSVSTLKIQRTQQEDSAVYLCASSPNRGPTGELFFGEGSRLTVL.

The rearrangement joins TRBV6-1 to TRBJ2-7; maybe TRBD1 (6 bases). Trimming stripped 6 bases from V and 1 base from J, with 13 bases between. This CDR3 region has 14 residues. Per germline, CDR1 MNHNS and CDR2 SASEGT. The CDR3 DNA sequence: TGTGCCAGCAGCTGGACAGCAGTTTCCTACGAGCAGTACTTC. This encodes CASSWTAVSYEQYF.

This clone was recorded a few times. The rearrangement uses TRBV6-5 and TRBJ1-3, with 10 bases that match TRBD1. With V trimmed by 6 bases and J by 4 bases, 6 bases remained unmatched. The length of the CDR3 is 15 residues. Germline CDR1 reads MNHEY; CDR2 reads SVGAGI. DNA for the CDR3: TGTGCCAGCAGCGCGGACAGGGGGAAAGGAAACACCATATATTTT. It codes for CASSADRGKGNTIYF.

The chain recombines TRBV27 with TRBJ1-1; D not certain. Germline V gives CDR1 MNHEY, CDR2 SMNVEV (reference sequence). This CDR3 comprises 14 residues. The germline V and J ends were trimmed by 3 bases and 1 base, with 9 bases remaining between them. Here the CDR3 reads CASSFSEENTEAFF. Written as DNA, the CDR3 is TGTGCCAGCAGTTTTTCGGAGGAGAACACTGAAGCTTTCTTT.

This rearrangement joins TRBV29-1 to TRBJ2-7, with 7 bases that match TRBD2. V lost 0 bases to trimming and J lost 1 base; unmatched junction nucleotides: 6. This CDR3 region has 15 residues. The V gene's germline CDR1 is SQVTM and CDR2 ANQGSEA. CDR3 amino acids: CSVEERRGSSYEQYF. In DNA form, the CDR3 reads TGCAGCGTTGAAGAAAGGCGGGGGTCTTCCTACGAGCAGTACTTC.

This CDR3 is CASSAGTGQGSPLHF. In nucleotides, the CDR3 is TGCGCCAGCAGCGCCGGAACGGGACAGGGTTCACCCCTCCACTTT. The rearrangement links TRBV5-1 to TRBJ1-6; 9 nucleotides line up with TRBD1. CDR1 is SGHRS, CDR2 YFSETQ, per germline. The CDR3 loop spans 15 amino acids. Losses at the gene ends were 4 bases for V and 9 bases for J; bases not matched to a gene: 8.

This clone was detected a few times. The rearrangement links TRBV5-1 to TRBJ1-2; 9 bases match TRBD1. CDR1 and CDR2 from the germline V gene are SGHRS and YFSETQ. V lost 4 bases and J lost 5; bases outside the gene matches: 9. The CDR3 is 15 amino acids. The CDR3 loop reads CASSTTTGGGYGYTF. CDR3 nucleotide sequence: TGCGCCAGCAGCACTACGACAGGGGGAGGTTATGGCTACACCTTC.

The V call is TRBV19, the J call TRBJ2-2, with D possibly matching TRBD1 (6 bases). The germline V gene has CDR1 LNHDA and CDR2 SQIVND (reference sequence). The CDR3 length is 14 residues. Trimming removed 3 bases from V and 3 bases from J, with 8 bases in between. CDR3 region: CASSIKGDTGELFF. For the CDR3, the DNA is TGTGCCAGTAGTATTAAGGGGGACACCGGGGAGCTGTTTTTT.

The chain is built from TRBV7-9 and TRBJ1-2; TRBD1 aligns across 8 bases. The germline V gene has CDR1 SEHNR and CDR2 FQNEAQ (reference sequence). CDR3 length equals 14 residues. V lost 1 base to trimming and J lost 10 bases; unmatched junction nucleotides: 8. The CDR3 region is CASSLGQGARTYTF. DNA of the CDR3: TGTGCCAGCAGCTTAGGGCAGGGGGCGCGGACCTACACCTTC.

V gene TRBV5-6 combines with J gene TRBJ2-5; tentative D call: TRBD1 (6 bases). V lost 4 bases, J lost 7 bases, and 23 bases lay in between. Per the germline V gene, CDR1 is SGHDT and CDR2 is YYEEEE. The CDR3 is made up of 16 amino acids. CDR3 in amino acids: CASSQSRQVRVGTQYF. The CDR3 DNA sequence: TGTGCCAGCAGCCAAAGCAGACAGGTCCGGGTGGGGACCCAGTACTTC.

J is TRBJ2-7 and V is TRBV28, with 12 positions matching TRBD1. The CDR3 contains 15 residues. Germline V gene data show CDR1 as MDHEN and CDR2 as SYDVKM. The trim removed 2 bases at V and 5 bases at J, leaving 4 bases unmatched. The CDR3, as DNA: TGTGCCAGCAGTTTACCCGGGACAGGGGGCCACGAGCAGTACTTC. Protein: CASSLPGTGGHEQYF.

CDR3 bases: TGTGCCAGCAGTTCCCTCCGCTTCCGACAGGGAGCTGAAGCTTTCTTT. Translating it yields CASSSLRFRQGAEAFF. The chain carries TRBV28 and TRBJ1-1; TRBD1 aligns across 7 bases. V dropped 4 bases and J dropped 6; count of bases not matched to a gene: 14. CDR3 length: 16 amino acids. The germline gives CDR1 MDHEN, CDR2 SYDVKM.

This clone was counted only a few times. V usage is TRBV30 and J usage is TRBJ2-7; 9 nucleotides agree with TRBD1. The V gene end was trimmed by 2 bases and the J gene end by 6 bases; junction bases not matched to a gene: 5. The CDR3 runs 13 residues. Germline assignment: CDR1 GTSNPN and CDR2 SVGIG (reference sequence). CDR3 nucleotides: TGTGCCTGGAGTTCGGGACAGGGTGTCGAGCAGTACTTC. Protein: CAWSSGQGVEQYF.

V is TRBV19 and J is TRBJ1-2; the D gene is possibly TRBD1 (6 bases). This CDR3 has 14 amino acids. From germline, CDR1 is LNHDA and CDR2 SQIVND (reference sequence). V dropped 5 bases and J dropped 5 bases, with 15 bases sitting between them. The CDR3 sequence: CASSSSGTRYGYTF. The CDR3 nucleotides read TGTGCCAGTAGTTCATCTGGGACACGATATGGCTACACCTTC.

V is TRBV9 and J is TRBJ1-2, with D possibly TRBD1 on 6 matching bases. V gave up 3 bases and J gave up 2 bases, with 11 bases separating them. CDR3 length equals 14 residues. CDR1 is SGDLS, CDR2 YYNGEE, per germline. CDR3 DNA sequence: TGTGCCAGCAGCGGGAGGACAGAAAACTATGGCTACACCTTC. Amino acid sequence: CASSGRTENYGYTF.

This clone was observed a single time. The rearrangement links TRBV6-6 to TRBJ1-5; the D gene is possibly TRBD1 (5 bases). V lost 2 bases, J lost 1 base, and 9 bases lay in between. The germline gives CDR1 MNHNY, CDR2 SVGAGI (reference sequence). The CDR3 is 15 amino acids. In nucleotides, the CDR3 is TGTGCCAGCAGTTACGGCGGGGACAGCAATCAGCCCCAGCATTTT. Translation: CASSYGGDSNQPQHF.

The chain is built from TRBV29-1 and TRBJ1-5; 10 positions agree with TRBD1. The CDR3 contains 14 residues. The V and J ends lost 5 bases and 6 bases, in that order; junction bases with no gene match: 7. Germline-derived CDR1 and CDR2 are SQVTM and ANQGSEA. CDR3 region: CSVSTGQGGQPQHF. In DNA, the CDR3 is TGCAGCGTTTCCACTGGACAGGGGGGTCAGCCCCAGCATTTT.

V is TRBV7-2 and J is TRBJ2-7; 7 bases are shared with TRBD1. The germline CDR1 and CDR2 sequences are SGHTA and FQGNSA. J lost 4 bases, V lost 0 bases, and 3 bases had no gene match. This CDR3 contains 14 residues. This CDR3 reads CASSLARDSYEQYF. DNA of the CDR3: TGTGCCAGCAGCTTAGCCAGGGACAGTTACGAGCAGTACTTC.

This clone came up once. This chain links TRBV7-6 with TRBJ2-7; D remains ambiguous. The germline V gene has CDR1 SGHVS and CDR2 FNYEAQ. The CDR3 consists of 17 residues. Trimming cost V 5 bases and J 2 bases, with 22 bases left between them. The CDR3 spells CASSPSLGGSKTYEQYF. CDR3 DNA sequence: TGTGCCAGCAGCCCCTCCCTAGGCGGCAGCAAAACCTACGAGCAGTACTTC.

The chain has TRBV9 and TRBJ2-3; D might be TRBD2 (5 bases). Trimming pared 0 bases from V and 6 bases from J, leaving 14 bases between. The CDR3 runs to 15 residues. Germline V gene data show CDR1 as SGDLS and CDR2 as YYNGEE. The CDR3 DNA reads as TGTGCCAGCAGCGTAGTGGGGTCGAGGGAGGATACGCAGTATTTT. Translated, it gives CASSVVGSREDTQYF.

This chain connects TRBV11-2 to TRBJ1-1; D possibly corresponds to TRBD1 (5 bases). Trimming removed 7 bases at V and 4 bases at J, with 16 bases between. CDR1 and CDR2 (germline): SGHAT, FQNNGV. The CDR3 runs to 14 residues. The CDR3 loop reads CASTQGASSTEAFF. As DNA, the CDR3 is TGTGCCAGCACCCAAGGGGCCTCGAGCACTGAAGCTTTCTTT.

V gene TRBV10-1 combines with J gene TRBJ2-7; the D gene is possibly TRBD1 (5 bases). The CDR3 is 13 residues long. Trimming pared 6 bases from V and 5 bases from J, leaving 14 bases between. CDR1 WNHNN and CDR2 SYGVQD come from the germline V gene (reference sequence). The CDR3 DNA sequence: TGCGCCAGCAGGGCCACCGACAGCCACGAGCAGTACTTC. Protein: CASRATDSHEQYF.

The table lists this clone with a few counts. This chain links TRBV6-5 with TRBJ1-4; D might be TRBD1 (6 bases). Trimming left V 5 bases short and J 0 bases short, with 7 bases between. CDR3 length: 14 residues. CDR1 MNHEY and CDR2 SVGAGI come from the germline V gene. As DNA, the CDR3 is TGTGCCAGCAGTAGGACAGCAACTAATGAAAAACTGTTTTTT. Amino acids: CASSRTATNEKLFF.

This clone was seen a handful of times. The chain uses TRBV5-1 and TRBJ1-1; TRBD1 might be the D (5 bases). Trimming pared 2 bases from V and 6 bases from J, leaving 11 bases between. Per germline, CDR1 SGHRS and CDR2 YFSETQ. There are 13 residues in the CDR3. CDR3 sequence (DNA): TGCGCCAGCAGCTTACGGGGGGACTCTGAAGCTTTCTTT. Its translation: CASSLRGDSEAFF.

The chain links TRBV27 to TRBJ2-7, with D perhaps matching TRBD2 (6 bases). V lost 2 bases and J 3 bases, leaving 14 bases between the germline ends. This CDR3 is 15 amino acids long. From germline, CDR1 is MNHEY and CDR2 SMNVEV (reference sequence). CDR3 nucleotide sequence: TGTGCCAGCAGTTTAACCCCAGGGCGGGGCTACGAGCAGTACTTC. It encodes CASSLTPGRGYEQYF.

The V gene is TRBV9, the J gene TRBJ2-3, with 7 bases lining up with TRBD2. The length of the CDR3 is 16 residues. Trimming cost V 0 bases and J 1 base; bases outside gene matches: 5. In germline, CDR1 is SGDLS, CDR2 YYNGEE. The DNA for the CDR3 is TGTGCCAGCAGCGTAGGAGGCGGGGGAGGCACAGATACGCAGTATTTT. This sequence encodes CASSVGGGGGTDTQYF.

The chain has TRBV28 and TRBJ1-1; TRBD1 is a possible D gene (6 bases). V dropped 6 bases and J dropped 4 bases, with 18 bases sitting between them. Germline-derived CDR1 and CDR2 are MDHEN and SYDVKM. This CDR3 spans 15 amino acids. CDR3 in DNA: TGTGCCAGCAGGCGCCAAACAGGGAGAGGCACTGAAGCTTTCTTT. The encoded protein is CASRRQTGRGTEAFF.

The chain carries TRBV9 and TRBJ2-1, with D maybe TRBD1 (6 bases). This CDR3 is built from 15 residues. Germline V gene sequence: CDR1 SGDLS, CDR2 YYNGEE. V lost 3 bases to trimming and J lost 6 bases, with 16 bases between them. The CDR3 loop is CASSAYSTGSNEQFF. CDR3 DNA sequence: TGTGCCAGCAGCGCCTATTCTACAGGGAGCAATGAGCAGTTCTTC.

This sequence joins TRBV28 and TRBJ1-2; no clear D gene. Trimming left V 8 bases short and J 6 bases short, with 7 bases between. Germline CDR1 and CDR2: MDHEN and SYDVKM. This CDR3 contains 10 residues. The CDR3 region is CASDQDGYTF. The CDR3 DNA is TGTGCCAGCGACCAGGATGGCTACACCTTC.